Listed below are T cell receptor beta chains from one sample, sequenced in a study of cytomegalovirus exposure and HLA in healthy donors. TCRdb's copy holds only in-frame clones and misses some; the assay was immunoSEQ multiplex PCR. Here the sample spans about 140,000 clones, approximately 84% being singletons. The sample was PBMCs. Receptor source: a woman aged 40-49 years in good health and CMV-seronegative. CDR3s include the opening cysteine and the closing phenylalanine or tryptophan. A D gene is named only where the DNA matches it firmly.

J: TRBJ2-3; D: NA; V: TRBV9; CDR3: CASSWRGADTQYF; DNA: TGTGCCAGCAGTTGGCGGGGCGCAGATACGCAGTATTTT
J: TRBJ1-5; D: TRBD1; V: TRBV4-3; CDR3: CASSQGTGGTQPQHF; DNA: TGCGCCAGCAGCCAAGGGACAGGGGGCACTCAGCCCCAGCATTTT
J: TRBJ2-2; D: NA; V: TRBV4-2; CDR3: CASSQLDTTGELFF; DNA: TGTGCCAGCAGCCAGTTAGACACAACCGGGGAGCTGTTTTTT
J: TRBJ1-5; D: TRBD1; V: TRBV28; CDR3: CASSFPRGTFSMKPQHF; DNA: TGTGCCAGCAGTTTCCCCAGGGGGACATTCTCAATGAAGCCCCAGCATTTT
J: TRBJ2-7; D: NA; V: TRBV6-1; CDR3: CASTPRRGLYEQYF; DNA: TGTGCCAGCACCCCGCGGAGGGGACTTTACGAGCAGTACTTC
J: TRBJ1-5; D: TRBD1; V: TRBV18; CDR3: CASSPRQGATGNQPQHF; DNA: TGTGCCAGCTCACCTAGACAGGGGGCGACGGGCAATCAGCCCCAGCATTTT
J: TRBJ1-1; D: NA; V: TRBV27; CDR3: CASIGYQAEAFF; DNA: TGTGCCAGCATCGGTTATCAGGCTGAAGCTTTCTTT
J: TRBJ2-7; D: NA; V: TRBV2; CDR3: CASSEPLEQYF; DNA: TGTGCCAGCAGTGAGCCACTCGAGCAGTACTTC
J: TRBJ1-2; D: NA; V: TRBV10-2; CDR3: CASGGDLGFYGYTF; DNA: TGCGCCAGCGGGGGGGACCTAGGGTTTTATGGCTACACCTTC
J: TRBJ2-7; D: TRBD2; V: TRBV9; CDR3: CASSVVGGLAGDEQYF; DNA: TGTGCCAGCAGCGTAGTCGGGGGACTAGCGGGAGATGAGCAGTACTTC
J: TRBJ1-4; D: NA; V: TRBV18; CDR3: CASSPQHRLANEKLFF; DNA: TGTGCCAGCTCACCACAACACAGGTTGGCGAATGAAAAACTGTTTTTT
J: TRBJ1-5; D: NA; V: TRBV6-1; CDR3: CASRVAGWNQPQHF; DNA: TGTGCCAGCAGAGTGGCAGGGTGGAATCAGCCCCAGCATTTT
J: TRBJ2-3; D: NA; V: TRBV7-6; CDR3: CASSLWGQTDTQYF; DNA: TGTGCCAGCAGCTTATGGGGGCAAACAGATACGCAGTATTTT
J: TRBJ1-1; D: NA; V: TRBV7-9; CDR3: CASSPDSTNTEAFF; DNA: TGTGCCAGCAGCCCAGACAGTACGAACACTGAAGCTTTCTTT
J: TRBJ1-3; D: TRBD1; V: TRBV5-1; CDR3: CASSLEYRGSGNTIYF; DNA: TGCGCCAGCAGCTTGGAGTACAGGGGCTCTGGAAACACCATATATTTT
J: TRBJ2-5; D: TRBD1; V: TRBV5-1; CDR3: CASSRQGAVAQETQYF; DNA: TGCGCCAGCAGCCGACAGGGGGCTGTAGCTCAGGAGACCCAGTACTTC
J: TRBJ2-7; D: TRBD2; V: TRBV7-8; CDR3: CASSLGLAGTPFAYEQYF; DNA: TGTGCCAGCAGCTTAGGGCTAGCGGGAACCCCCTTTGCCTACGAGCAGTACTTC
J: TRBJ2-2; D: NA; V: TRBV11-2; CDR3: CASSLDLWAGLGELFF; DNA: TGTGCCAGCAGCTTAGACCTTTGGGCCGGACTCGGGGAGCTGTTTTTT
J: TRBJ2-3; D: NA; V: TRBV7-2; CDR3: CASSPQPGTPTTDTQYF; DNA: TGTGCCAGCAGCCCCCAACCCGGGACACCCACCACAGATACGCAGTATTTT
J: TRBJ1-2; D: NA; V: TRBV4-1; CDR3: CASSQDLSGRGDYGYTF; DNA: TGCGCCAGCAGCCAAGATCTCAGTGGTCGGGGGGACTATGGCTACACCTTC
J: TRBJ2-3; D: TRBD2; V: TRBV11-2; CDR3: CASSLALALGKNTDTQYF; DNA: TGTGCCAGCAGCTTAGCACTAGCGCTCGGCAAAAACACAGATACGCAGTATTTT
J: TRBJ2-3; D: TRBD2; V: TRBV5-6; CDR3: CASSFSRGSDLTDTQYF; DNA: TGTGCCAGCAGCTTTAGTCGCGGGAGCGACCTCACAGATACGCAGTATTTT
J: TRBJ2-6; D: NA; V: TRBV28; CDR3: CASSLGGAPGANVLTF; DNA: TGTGCCAGCAGTTTGGGGGGGGCTCCTGGGGCCAACGTCCTGACTTTC
J: TRBJ1-6; D: TRBD1; V: TRBV15; CDR3: CATKTGEEWSPLHF; DNA: TGTGCCACCAAAACAGGGGAGGAGTGGTCACCCCTCCACTTT
J: TRBJ1-5; D: TRBD1; V: TRBV19; CDR3: CASSDRADQPQHF; DNA: TGTGCCAGTAGCGACAGGGCGGATCAGCCCCAGCATTTT
J: TRBJ2-7; D: TRBD1; V: TRBV7-6; CDR3: CASSQFPGQNTYEQYF; DNA: TGTGCCAGCAGCCAATTCCCGGGACAGAATACCTACGAGCAGTACTTC
J: TRBJ1-5; D: TRBD1; V: TRBV6-1; CDR3: CASSRQGNQPQHF; DNA: TGTGCCAGCAGTCGACAGGGGAACCAGCCCCAGCATTTT
J: TRBJ2-5; D: TRBD1; V: TRBV11-1; CDR3: CASSLARWGQQETQYF; DNA: TGTGCCAGCAGCTTAGCTCGATGGGGACAGCAAGAGACCCAGTACTTC
J: TRBJ2-1; D: NA; V: TRBV11-3; CDR3: CASSLVGSEQFF; DNA: TGTGCCAGCAGCTTAGTTGGGAGTGAGCAGTTCTTC
J: TRBJ2-7; D: NA; V: TRBV6-6; CDR3: CASRTQGAAYEQYF; DNA: TGTGCCAGCAGGACACAGGGCGCTGCCTACGAGCAGTACTTC
J: TRBJ1-6; D: TRBD1; V: TRBV7-9; CDR3: CASSSWDSSYNSPLHF; DNA: TGTGCCAGCAGCTCTTGGGACAGCTCCTATAATTCACCCCTCCACTTT
J: TRBJ1-2; D: TRBD1; V: TRBV28; CDR3: CASSSGTGFTYGYTF; DNA: TGTGCCAGCAGTTCCGGGACAGGGTTTACGTATGGCTACACCTTC
J: TRBJ1-2; D: NA; V: TRBV21-1; CDR3: CASSNPFGVQGPTSNYGYTF; DNA: TGTGCCAGCAGCAACCCATTTGGGGTCCAGGGCCCCACGTCTAACTATGGCTACACCTTC
J: TRBJ1-4; D: NA; V: TRBV28; CDR3: CASSLGTSEKLFF; DNA: TGTGCCAGCAGTTTAGGGACATCCGAAAAACTGTTTTTT
J: TRBJ1-2; D: NA; V: TRBV15; CDR3: CATSRKRDYGYTF; DNA: TGTGCCACCAGCAGAAAACGAGATTATGGCTACACCTTC
J: TRBJ2-1; D: TRBD2; V: TRBV28; CDR3: CATGGYSDPEQFF; DNA: TGTGCCACCGGGGGGTATAGCGACCCTGAGCAGTTCTTC